This record looks at one TCR beta chain sequence and its context. The data stem from a study of T cells after yellow fever vaccination. Study-level background: Fractions low in cell number were prepared with SMART-Seq v4 Ultra Low Input.

Trimming took 6 bases from V and 1 from J, leaving 15 bases between them. Germline loops: CDR1 DFQATT, CDR2 SNEGSKA (reference sequence). The CDR3 consists of 14 residues. The study made its TCR cDNA through 5'RACE template switching. That step introduced a universal primer site along with UMIs. TCRdb used MiXCR to reprocess the 5' RACE reads, holding one entry per CDR3 protein. Among some 300,000 distinct CDR3 sequences, roughly 9% were seen once, and the ten largest hold about 3.5%. This receptor was taken from a man in his late teens or twenties who received the YFV17D yellow fever vaccine. The sequencing used CD4+ T cells sorted from PBMCs, collected 5 days after the yellow fever booster vaccination. V usage is TRBV20-1 and J usage is TRBJ2-5; D might be TRBD2 (5 bases). The CDR3 here is CSAPRARSQETQYF. The CDR3 nucleotides read TGCAGTGCCCCGAGGGCCCGTTCCCAAGAGACCCAGTACTTC.